The rows below give T cell receptor beta chains drawn from one sample of a study of blood T cells in healthy people across ages. TCRdb re-derived calls from the 5' RACE reads in MiXCR, one entry per CDR3 protein. The repertoire holds 700,000 or so distinct CDR3 sequences, about 24% seen once, with around 21% in the top ten. Sequencing was performed on blood. Receptors were obtained from a man aged 70 or older in good health. The CDR3 runs from the conserved cysteine through the conserved F or W. D genes are given only for firm matches. The size entry is marked missing in some rows and otherwise reads once, few, many or a size class.

D	V	size	J	CDR3	DNA
NA	TRBV29-1	NA	TRBJ2-3	CSVEGVSTDTQYF	TGCAGCGTTGAAGGTGTGAGCACAGATACGCAGTATTTT
NA	TRBV7-2	NA	TRBJ1-1	CASSRLMNTEAFF	TGTGCCAGCAGCCGACTAATGAACACTGAAGCTTTCTTT
NA	TRBV19	NA	TRBJ1-6	CASSQWSVAYNSPLHF	TGTGCCAGTAGTCAGTGGTCCGTGGCCTATAATTCACCCCTCCACTTT
NA	TRBV7-2	many	TRBJ2-3	CASSLKQTTDTQYF	TGTGCCAGCAGCCTCAAGCAGACCACAGATACGCAGTATTTT
TRBD2	TRBV20-1	few	TRBJ2-1	CSAISGRAGYNEQFF	TGCAGTGCTATCAGCGGGAGGGCAGGATACAATGAGCAGTTCTTC
NA	TRBV2	NA	TRBJ2-7	CASSEQTGPSYEQYF	TGTGCCAGCAGTGAACAGACAGGACCATCCTACGAGCAGTACTTC
NA	TRBV6-6	once	TRBJ1-2	CASSYGTNYGYTF	TGTGCCAGCAGTTACGGGACTAACTATGGCTACACCTTC
NA	TRBV11-3	once	TRBJ2-2	CASNPSYRNTGDLFF	TGTGCCAGCAACCCCAGCTACCGTAACACCGGGGACCTGTTTTTT
NA	TRBV12-3/TRBV12-4	NA	TRBJ2-5	CASSVREGRREQYF	TGTGCCAGCAGTGTCCGGGAAGGGAGAAGGGAGCAGTACTTC
NA	TRBV29-1	NA	TRBJ2-1	CSVGDEQFF	TGCAGCGTTGGGGATGAGCAGTTCTTC
NA	TRBV5-1	few	TRBJ1-4	CASSLGTGTVNEKLFF	TGCGCCAGCAGCTTGGGGACGGGAACCGTTAATGAAAAACTGTTTTTT
NA	TRBV25-1	few	TRBJ1-4	CATLGPRDRMFF	TGTGCCACCCTGGGGCCCAGAGATAGAATGTTTTTT
TRBD1	TRBV5-1	NA	TRBJ1-3	CASSAGQGAYGNTIYF	TGCGCCAGCAGCGCGGGACAGGGGGCTTATGGAAACACCATATATTTT
TRBD1	TRBV20-1	few	TRBJ2-5	CSANRGTETQYF	TGCAGTGCGAACAGGGGGACGGAGACCCAGTACTTC
NA	TRBV20-1	few	TRBJ2-1	CSGRGSGYGANEQFF	TGCAGTGGCAGAGGTTCGGGATATGGAGCCAATGAGCAGTTCTTC
TRBD1	TRBV7-2	NA	TRBJ1-2	CASSPGQGASRSYGYTF	TGTGCCAGCAGCCCGGGACAGGGGGCGAGTAGGAGCTATGGCTACACCTTC
NA	TRBV7-8	NA	TRBJ2-5	CASSPKGLLDFGTQYF	TGTGCCAGCAGCCCCAAGGGACTTCTAGACTTCGGGACCCAGTACTTC
NA	TRBV6-5	few	TRBJ1-1	CASSYSRQVEAFF	TGTGCCAGCAGTTACTCGCGACAGGTCGAAGCTTTCTTT
TRBD2	TRBV20-1	NA	TRBJ2-1	CSARGTSGGEQFF	TGCAGTGCTAGAGGGACTAGTGGCGGTGAGCAGTTCTTC
TRBD1	TRBV20-1	few	TRBJ1-4	CSAGTGQFGEKLFF	TGCAGTGCTGGAACGGGACAGTTCGGTGAAAAACTGTTTTTT
NA	TRBV7-9	many	TRBJ2-7	CASSQSSYEQYF	TGTGCCAGCAGCCAAAGCTCCTACGAGCAGTACTTC
TRBD1	TRBV9	NA	TRBJ2-1	CASSVDGTGGRDNEQFF	TGTGCCAGCAGCGTAGACGGAACAGGGGGCCGGGACAATGAGCAGTTCTTC
NA	TRBV12-3/TRBV12-4	NA	TRBJ1-1	CASSSPIGFTEAFF	TGTGCCAGCAGTTCCCCGATTGGGTTCACTGAAGCGTTCTTT
TRBD2	TRBV7-7	NA	TRBJ2-1	CASSLRSGGPSSYNEQFF	TGTGCCAGCAGCTTACGGAGCGGGGGGCCCAGCTCCTACAATGAGCAGTTCTTC
TRBD1	TRBV2	few	TRBJ1-6	CASLDRETIPLHF	TGTGCCAGCCTGGACAGGGAAACGATACCCCTCCACTTT
NA	TRBV6-2/TRBV6-3	few	TRBJ2-1	CASSYTNEQFF	TGTGCCAGCAGTTATACCAATGAGCAGTTCTTC
TRBD1	TRBV20-1	once	TRBJ2-3	CSARRAQGEDTQYF	TGCAGTGCTAGAAGGGCACAGGGGGAGGATACGCAGTATTTT
NA	TRBV7-2	NA	TRBJ2-5	CASSLDLGGPSQYF	TGTGCCAGCAGCTTAGATCTGGGGGGACCCTCCCAGTACTTC
NA	TRBV28	NA	TRBJ1-4	CASNRQDGAEKLFF	TGTGCCAGCAATAGACAGGACGGGGCGGAAAAACTGTTTTTT
NA	TRBV12-3/TRBV12-4	few	TRBJ1-5	CASSPGFQGQPQHF	TGTGCCAGCAGTCCGGGTTTTCAGGGTCAGCCCCAGCATTTT
TRBD2	TRBV20-1	NA	TRBJ2-3	CSPSGGASTDTQYF	TGCAGCCCTAGCGGGGGGGCTAGCACAGATACGCAGTATTTT
NA	TRBV29-1	NA	TRBJ1-5	CSVVTGTSNQPQHF	TGCAGCGTTGTAACCGGGACGAGCAATCAGCCCCAGCATTTT